This is a list of T cell receptor beta chains from one sample in a study of cytomegalovirus exposure and HLA in healthy donors. Sequenced by immunoSEQ multiplex PCR; TCRdb stores in-frame clones only, minus some. The table lists around 54,000 clones, 80% of them singletons. The specimen sequenced was PBMCs. The receptors derive from a young man in good health and CMV-seropositive. Each CDR3 is given with its conserved first and last residue. D genes are given only for firm matches. Clone size appears in some rows only: once, few, many, or a class for an expanded clone.

D gene	V gene	clone size	J gene	CDR3 protein	CDR3 DNA
TRBD1	TRBV10-3	.	TRBJ1-2	CAITGGQASNYGYTF	TGTGCCATCACCGGAGGACAGGCCTCTAACTATGGCTACACCTTC
.	TRBV2	.	TRBJ2-7	CASSDDPEDSSYEQYF	TGTGCCAGCAGTGATGATCCCGAAGACTCTTCCTACGAGCAGTACTTC
.	TRBV14	.	TRBJ1-2	CASSQAGDGYTF	TGTGCCAGCAGCCAAGCAGGGGATGGCTACACCTTC
TRBD2	TRBV25-1	.	TRBJ2-5	CASQRSGGKTTLGETQYF	TGTGCCAGCCAACGAAGCGGGGGCAAAACAACTCTTGGAGAGACCCAGTACTTC
TRBD1	TRBV25-1	.	TRBJ1-1	CASSDTGGPNTEAFF	TGTGCCAGCAGCGACACAGGGGGACCGAACACTGAAGCTTTCTTT
TRBD2	TRBV2	.	TRBJ2-5	CASVVGLAVSQETQYF	TGTGCCAGCGTTGTGGGGCTAGCGGTCTCCCAAGAGACCCAGTACTTC
.	TRBV28	once	TRBJ2-3	CASSEDLITADTQYF	TGTGCCAGCAGTGAGGATCTCATCACGGCAGATACGCAGTATTTT
.	TRBV18	few	TRBJ2-2	CASSPGAGNTGELFF	TGTGCCAGCTCACCAGGGGCCGGGAACACCGGGGAGCTGTTTTTT
.	TRBV2	.	TRBJ2-2	CASTHPLGDGELFF	TGTGCCAGCACCCACCCCCTAGGAGACGGGGAGCTGTTTTTT
TRBD1	TRBV5-4	few	TRBJ1-4	CASSNNRGLNEKLFF	TGTGCCAGCAGCAACAACAGGGGGCTTAATGAAAAACTGTTTTTT
.	TRBV21-1	.	TRBJ2-1	CASSSGGVSDEQFF	TGTGCCAGCAGTAGCGGGGGGGTTTCTGATGAGCAGTTCTTC
.	TRBV29-1	.	TRBJ2-5	CSVQGLGETQYF	TGCAGCGTCCAGGGGTTGGGAGAGACCCAGTACTTC
.	TRBV4-1	.	TRBJ1-4	CASSQLTTGGRELFF	TGCGCCAGCAGCCAATTGACTACGGGGGGTCGTGAACTGTTTTTT
.	TRBV6-4	.	TRBJ2-1	CASSASWGPNNEQFF	TGTGCCAGCAGTGCTAGTTGGGGCCCGAACAATGAGCAGTTCTTC
.	TRBV28	.	TRBJ2-3	CASNHGSPPSQYF	TGTGCCAGCAATCACGGGTCTCCCCCCTCGCAGTATTTT
TRBD1	TRBV29-1	.	TRBJ1-2	CSVEGTQGNGYTF	TGCAGCGTTGAAGGGACACAGGGGAATGGCTACACCTTC
TRBD1	TRBV5-4	.	TRBJ2-7	CASSLRTGTYEQYF	TGTGCCAGCAGCTTACGGACAGGCACCTACGAGCAGTACTTC
TRBD1	TRBV6-1	.	TRBJ1-5	CASRGDRVFSQHF	TGTGCCAGCAGGGGGGACAGGGTTTTTTCCCAGCATTTT
TRBD1	TRBV2	.	TRBJ2-3	CASSGQGASTDTQYF	TGTGCCAGCAGTGGACAGGGGGCTAGCACAGATACGCAGTATTTT
.	TRBV6-5	.	TRBJ1-2	CASSPRGRGNYGYTF	TGTGCCAGCAGTCCCCGGGGAAGAGGAAACTATGGCTACACCTTC
.	TRBV9	once	TRBJ2-1	CASSVRASELVQQFF	TGTGCCAGCAGCGTCAGGGCTAGCGAGCTGGTCCAGCAGTTCTTC
TRBD1	TRBV10-3	.	TRBJ2-2	CAISEKGQGAGELFF	TGTGCCATCAGTGAGAAGGGACAGGGAGCCGGGGAGCTGTTTTTT
.	TRBV9	.	TRBJ2-5	CASSAWGQIQETQYF	TGTGCCAGCAGCGCCTGGGGGCAGATCCAAGAGACCCAGTACTTC
.	TRBV6-6	few	TRBJ1-1	CASSPLGVLNTEAFF	TGTGCCAGCAGCCCCCTAGGAGTCCTGAACACTGAAGCTTTCTTT
TRBD2	TRBV5-1	.	TRBJ2-1	CASSLVAVAGGRNEQFF	TGCGCCAGCAGCTTGGTGGCGGTAGCGGGGGGGCGGAATGAGCAGTTCTTC
TRBD1	TRBV29-1	once	TRBJ1-1	CSVVTGTNTEAFF	TGCAGCGTTGTGACAGGGACAAACACTGAAGCTTTCTTT
.	TRBV4-1	few	TRBJ1-5	CASSQAGSGSNQPQHF	TGCGCCAGCAGCCAAGCAGGAAGCGGTAGCAATCAGCCCCAGCATTTT
TRBD1	TRBV7-8	.	TRBJ1-2	CASSMYKGQTNYGYTF	TGTGCCAGCAGCATGTACAAGGGACAGACTAACTATGGCTACACCTTC
.	TRBV2	.	TRBJ1-1	CASSEQGIQMNTEAFF	TGTGCCAGCAGTGAACAGGGAATACAAATGAACACTGAAGCTTTCTTT
.	TRBV2	.	TRBJ2-5	CASSERIVSETQYF	TGTGCCAGCAGTGAAAGAATAGTTTCAGAGACCCAGTACTTC
TRBD2	TRBV7-2	.	TRBJ2-5	CASSPARLAGTQETQYF	TGTGCCAGCAGCCCCGCGAGGCTAGCGGGGACTCAAGAGACCCAGTACTTC
.	TRBV20-1	.	TRBJ1-3	CSVSDGNTIYF	TGCAGTGTATCAGATGGAAACACCATATATTTT
.	TRBV6-4	few	TRBJ2-6	CASSDSLSGANVLTF	TGTGCCAGCAGTGACTCACTCTCTGGGGCCAACGTCCTGACTTTC
.	TRBV9	.	TRBJ2-1	CASSVVASNNEQFF	TGTGCCAGCAGCGTAGTAGCTAGTAACAATGAGCAGTTCTTC
.	TRBV30	.	TRBJ1-1	CAWNPVNTEAFF	TGTGCCTGGAATCCAGTGAACACTGAAGCTTTCTTT
TRBD1	TRBV18	.	TRBJ2-7	CASSPGQGPYEQYF	TGTGCCAGCTCCCCGGGACAGGGACCCTACGAGCAGTACTTC
TRBD1	TRBV7-8	.	TRBJ2-1	CASRVWWDRGSVVAGSNEQFF	TGTGCCAGCAGAGTATGGTGGGACAGGGGATCGGTGGTGGCGGGGAGCAATGAGCAGTTCTTC
.	TRBV18	.	TRBJ1-1	CASSPSTLNRNTEAFF	TGTGCCAGCTCACCCTCCACGTTGAACAGGAACACTGAAGCTTTCTTT
.	TRBV7-6	.	TRBJ2-7	CASSLTYTGPYEQYF	TGTGCCAGCAGCTTAACCTACACAGGCCCCTACGAGCAGTACTTC
.	TRBV10-3	.	TRBJ1-1	CAISGLATDGDEAFF	TGTGCCATCAGTGGTCTCGCGACAGATGGGGATGAAGCTTTCTTT
.	TRBV30	.	TRBJ2-2	CAWTQEPGELFF	TGTGCCTGGACACAAGAACCCGGGGAGCTGTTTTTT
.	TRBV6-1	.	TRBJ1-1	CASRADTGRDTEAFF	TGTGCCAGCAGAGCCGATACAGGGAGGGACACTGAAGCTTTCTTT
TRBD1	TRBV4-2	.	TRBJ2-5	CASSQDPGGRETQYF	TGTGCCAGCAGCCAAGACCCAGGGGGCCGAGAGACCCAGTACTTC